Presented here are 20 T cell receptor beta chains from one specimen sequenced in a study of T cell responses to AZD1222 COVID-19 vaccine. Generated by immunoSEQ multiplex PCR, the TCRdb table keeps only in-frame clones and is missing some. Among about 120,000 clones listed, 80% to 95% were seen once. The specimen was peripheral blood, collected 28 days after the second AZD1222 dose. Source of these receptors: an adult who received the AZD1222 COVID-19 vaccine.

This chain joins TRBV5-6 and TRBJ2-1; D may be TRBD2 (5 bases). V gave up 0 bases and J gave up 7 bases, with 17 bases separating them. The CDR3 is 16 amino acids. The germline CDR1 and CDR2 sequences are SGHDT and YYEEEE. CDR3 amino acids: CASSLETGYPRNEQFF. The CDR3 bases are TGTGCCAGCAGCTTGGAAACGGGATACCCTAGGAATGAGCAGTTCTTC.

CDR3 coding DNA: TGTGCCAGCAGCTCGACCCGAAGGGGCAGGGGGCGCTTAAACGAGCAGTACTTC. Translated, it gives CASSSTRRGRGRLNEQYF. The chain employs TRBV7-9 and TRBJ2-7, with TRBD1 matching over 8 bases. CDR1 is SEHNR, CDR2 FQNEAQ, per germline (reference sequence). The CDR3 loop spans 18 amino acids. V dropped 4 bases and J dropped 5; count of bases not matched to a gene: 19.

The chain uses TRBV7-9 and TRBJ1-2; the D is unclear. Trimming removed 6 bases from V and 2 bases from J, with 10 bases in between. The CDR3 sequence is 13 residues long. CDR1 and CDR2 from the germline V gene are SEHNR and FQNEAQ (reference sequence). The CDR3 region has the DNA TGTGCCAGCAGTATTGGACGGAACTATGGCTACACCTTC. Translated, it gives CASSIGRNYGYTF. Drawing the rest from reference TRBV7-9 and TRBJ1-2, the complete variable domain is DTGVSQNPRHKITKRGQNVTFRCDPISEHNRLYWYRQTLGQGPEFLTYFQNEAQLEKSRLLSDRFSAERPKGSFSTLEIQRTEQGDSAMYLCASSIGRNYGYTFGSGTRLTVV.

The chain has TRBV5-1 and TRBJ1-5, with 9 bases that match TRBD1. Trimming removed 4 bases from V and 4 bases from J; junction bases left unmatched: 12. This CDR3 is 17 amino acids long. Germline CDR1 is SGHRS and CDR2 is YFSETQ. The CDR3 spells CASSINPTGGGNQPQHF. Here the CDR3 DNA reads TGCGCCAGCAGCATTAACCCGACAGGGGGAGGAAATCAGCCCCAGCATTTT. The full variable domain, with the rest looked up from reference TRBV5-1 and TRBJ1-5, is KAGVTQTPRYLIKTRGQQVTLSCSPISGHRSVSWYQQTPGQGLQFLFEYFSETQRNKGNFPGRFSGRQFSNSRSEMNVSTLELGDSALYLCASSINPTGGGNQPQHFGDGTRLSIL.

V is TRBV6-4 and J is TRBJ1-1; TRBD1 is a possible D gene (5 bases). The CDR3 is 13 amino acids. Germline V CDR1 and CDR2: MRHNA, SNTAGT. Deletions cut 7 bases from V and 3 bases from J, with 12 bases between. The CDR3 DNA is TGTGCCAGCAAGGGACGGTTCGACACTGAAGCTTTCTTT. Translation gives CASKGRFDTEAFF.

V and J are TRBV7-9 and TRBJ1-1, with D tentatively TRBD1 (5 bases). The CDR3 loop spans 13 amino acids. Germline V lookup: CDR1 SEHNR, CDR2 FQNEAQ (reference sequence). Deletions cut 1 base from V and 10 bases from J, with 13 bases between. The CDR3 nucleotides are TGTGCCAGCAGCTTAGAGTTCGGGGGAGGAGCTTTCTTT. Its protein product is CASSLEFGGGAFF.

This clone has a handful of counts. CDR3 region: CAISESQETQYF. The CDR3, as DNA: TGTGCCATCAGTGAGTCCCAGGAGACCCAGTACTTC. The J gene is TRBJ2-5, the V gene TRBV10-3; D not resolved. Trimming left V 0 bases short and J 5 bases short, with 4 bases between. The CDR3 runs to 12 residues. Germline-derived CDR1 and CDR2 are ENHRY and SYGVKD.

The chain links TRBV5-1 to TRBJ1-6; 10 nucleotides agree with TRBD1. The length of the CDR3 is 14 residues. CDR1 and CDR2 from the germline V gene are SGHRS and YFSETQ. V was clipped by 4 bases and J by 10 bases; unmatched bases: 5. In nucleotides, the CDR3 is TGCGCCAGCAGCGGGACAGGGGCAGACTCACCCCTCCACTTT. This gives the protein CASSGTGADSPLHF.

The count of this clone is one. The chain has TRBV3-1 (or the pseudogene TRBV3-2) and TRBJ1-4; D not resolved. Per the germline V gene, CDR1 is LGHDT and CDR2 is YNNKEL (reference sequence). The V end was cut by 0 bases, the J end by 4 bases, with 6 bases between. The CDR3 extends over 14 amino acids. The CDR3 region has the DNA TGTGCCAGCAGCCAAGATTGGTATAATGAAAAACTGTTTTTT. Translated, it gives CASSQDWYNEKLFF.

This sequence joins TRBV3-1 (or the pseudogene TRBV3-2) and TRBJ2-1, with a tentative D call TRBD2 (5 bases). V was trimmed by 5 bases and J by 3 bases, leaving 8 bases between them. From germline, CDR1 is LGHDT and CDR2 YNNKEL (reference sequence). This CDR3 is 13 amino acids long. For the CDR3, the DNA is TGTGCCAGCAGCGGGGAGCTCTACAATGAGCAGTTCTTC. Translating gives CASSGELYNEQFF.

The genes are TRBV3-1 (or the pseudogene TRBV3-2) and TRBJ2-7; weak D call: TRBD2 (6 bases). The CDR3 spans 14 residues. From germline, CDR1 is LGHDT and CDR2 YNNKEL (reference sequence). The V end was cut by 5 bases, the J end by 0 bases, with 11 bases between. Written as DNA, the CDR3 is TGTGCCAGCAGCTGGGGGGACCACTCCTACGAGCAGTACTTC. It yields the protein CASSWGDHSYEQYF.

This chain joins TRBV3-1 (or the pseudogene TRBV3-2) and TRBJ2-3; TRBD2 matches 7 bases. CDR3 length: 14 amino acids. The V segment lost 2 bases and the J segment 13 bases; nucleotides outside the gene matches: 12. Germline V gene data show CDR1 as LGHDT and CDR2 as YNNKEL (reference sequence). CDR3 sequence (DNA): TGTGCCAGCAGCCAAAGACGGCGGACTAGACCGGAGTATTTT. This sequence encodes CASSQRRRTRPEYF.

The CDR3 reads CASSLISGANVLTF. CDR3 nucleotides: TGTGCCAGCAGCTTAATATCTGGGGCCAACGTCCTGACTTTC. The chain links TRBV7-9 to TRBJ2-6; D unclear. Trimming left V 2 bases short and J 1 base short, with 3 bases between. The CDR3 spans 14 residues. In germline, CDR1 is SEHNR, CDR2 FQNEAQ (reference sequence). Looking up the rest from reference TRBV7-9 and TRBJ2-6 gives the full variable domain: DTGVSQNPRHKITKRGQNVTFRCDPISEHNRLYWYRQTLGQGPEFLTYFQNEAQLEKSRLLSDRFSAERPKGSFSTLEIQRTEQGDSAMYLCASSLISGANVLTFGAGSRLTVL.

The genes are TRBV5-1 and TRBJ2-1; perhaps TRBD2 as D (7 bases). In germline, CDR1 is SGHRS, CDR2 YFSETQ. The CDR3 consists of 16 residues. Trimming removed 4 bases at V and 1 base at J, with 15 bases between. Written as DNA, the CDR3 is TGCGCCAGCAGCATACAGGGACTACAATCCTACAATGAGCAGTTCTTC. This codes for CASSIQGLQSYNEQFF.

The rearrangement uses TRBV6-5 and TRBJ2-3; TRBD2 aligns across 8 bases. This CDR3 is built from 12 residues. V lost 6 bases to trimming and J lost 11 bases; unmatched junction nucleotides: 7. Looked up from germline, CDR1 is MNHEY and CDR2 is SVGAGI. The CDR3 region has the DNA TGTGCCAGCAGCAAACTAGCGGAGCGGCAGTATTTT. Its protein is CASSKLAERQYF.

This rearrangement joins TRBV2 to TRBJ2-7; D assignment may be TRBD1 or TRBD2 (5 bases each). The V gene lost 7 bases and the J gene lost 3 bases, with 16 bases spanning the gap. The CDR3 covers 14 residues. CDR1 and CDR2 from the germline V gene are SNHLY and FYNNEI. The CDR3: CASTPVRGYYEQYF. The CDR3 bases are TGTGCCAGCACCCCAGTGAGGGGCTACTACGAGCAGTACTTC.

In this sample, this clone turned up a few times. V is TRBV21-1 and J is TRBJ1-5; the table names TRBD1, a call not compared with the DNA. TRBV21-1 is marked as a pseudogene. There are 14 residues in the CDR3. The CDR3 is CASSGTRDHQPQHF. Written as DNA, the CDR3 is TGTGCCAGCAGCGGAACCAGGGATCATCAGCCCCAGCATTTT.

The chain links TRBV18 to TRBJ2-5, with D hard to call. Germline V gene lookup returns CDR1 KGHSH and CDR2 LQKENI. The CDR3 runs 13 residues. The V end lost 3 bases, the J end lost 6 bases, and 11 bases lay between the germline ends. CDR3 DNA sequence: TGTGCCAGCTCACCTTACTTCAAGCAGACCCAGTACTTC. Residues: CASSPYFKQTQYF.

CDR3 protein: CASSFDNEKLFF. For the CDR3, the DNA is TGCGCCAGCAGCTTTGATAATGAAAAACTGTTTTTT. The genes are TRBV5-1 and TRBJ1-4; no clear D gene. Deletions cut 2 bases from V and 4 bases from J, with 3 bases between. The CDR3 runs to 12 residues. Germline V CDR1 and CDR2: SGHRS, YFSETQ.

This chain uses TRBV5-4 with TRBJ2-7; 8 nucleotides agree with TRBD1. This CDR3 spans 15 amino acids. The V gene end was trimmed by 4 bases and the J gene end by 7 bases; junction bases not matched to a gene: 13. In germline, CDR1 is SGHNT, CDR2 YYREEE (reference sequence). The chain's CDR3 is CASSQVGQGREEQYF. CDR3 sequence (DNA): TGTGCCAGCAGCCAAGTCGGACAGGGACGGGAGGAGCAGTACTTC.